The clone carrying this T cell receptor beta chain was seen a handful of times. What it binds is not known. At one of its ends the junction is not consistent with the germline gene, which may arise from a read error. This record belongs to a study of CD8 T cells in ankylosing spondylitis. Study-level findings and limits: Within ankylosing spondylitis blood, a TCR beta motif made up of several highly homologous variants appeared to be characteristic. Past research had described some motif variants in reactive arthritis synovial fluid and blood. Significant enrichment of disease-linked clones was reportedly seen in matched ankylosing spondylitis synovial fluid.

In making TCR beta libraries, quantitative 5'-RACE with molecular barcodes was used. TCRdb used MiXCR to reprocess the 5' RACE reads, holding one entry per CDR3 protein. The top ten hold approximately 40% of the sample, which has a few hundred thousand distinct CDR3 sequences, about 18% seen once. CDR3 length: 14 amino acids. Germline V gene data show CDR1 as MNHEY and CDR2 as SVGAGI. The sample consisted of blood, either unsorted or a sorted T cell fraction (not recorded which). This receptor was obtained from a male donor with ankylosing spondylitis. This chain links TRBV6-5 with TRBJ2-7, with 9 nucleotides matching TRBD1. For the CDR3, the DNA is TGTGCCAGCAGTTACTACAGGACAGGGGAAAAGCAGGACTTC. It encodes CASSYYRTGEKQDF.